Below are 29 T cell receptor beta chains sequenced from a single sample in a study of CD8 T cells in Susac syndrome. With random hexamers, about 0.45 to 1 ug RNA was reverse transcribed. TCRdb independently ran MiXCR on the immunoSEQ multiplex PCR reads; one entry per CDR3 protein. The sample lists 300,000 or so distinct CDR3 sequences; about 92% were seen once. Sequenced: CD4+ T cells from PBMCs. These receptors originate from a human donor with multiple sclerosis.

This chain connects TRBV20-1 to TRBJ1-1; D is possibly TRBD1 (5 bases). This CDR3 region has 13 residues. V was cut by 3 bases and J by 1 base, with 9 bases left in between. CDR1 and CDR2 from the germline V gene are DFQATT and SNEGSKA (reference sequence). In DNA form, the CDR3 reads TGCAGTGCTAGCCCGACAGCGAACACTGAAGCTTTCTTT. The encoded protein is CSASPTANTEAFF.

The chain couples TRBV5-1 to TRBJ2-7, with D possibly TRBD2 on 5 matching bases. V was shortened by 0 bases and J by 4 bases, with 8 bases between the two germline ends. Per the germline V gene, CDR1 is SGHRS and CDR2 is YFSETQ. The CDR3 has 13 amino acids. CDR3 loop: CASSLGELYEQYF. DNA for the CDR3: TGCGCCAGCAGCTTGGGGGAGTTATACGAGCAGTACTTC.

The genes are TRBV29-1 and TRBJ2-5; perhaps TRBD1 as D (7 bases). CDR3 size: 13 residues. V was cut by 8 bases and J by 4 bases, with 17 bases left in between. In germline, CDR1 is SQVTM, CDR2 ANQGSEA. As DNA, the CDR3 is TGCAGCCTCGCAGGGGGGCGCGGAGAGACCCAGTACTTC. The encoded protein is CSLAGGRGETQYF. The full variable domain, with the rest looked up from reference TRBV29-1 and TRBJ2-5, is SAVISQKPSRDICQRGTSLTIQCQVDSQVTMMFWYRQQPGQSLTLIATANQGSEATYESGFVIDKFPISRPNLTFSTLTVSNMSPEDSSIYLCSLAGGRGETQYFGPGTRLLVL.

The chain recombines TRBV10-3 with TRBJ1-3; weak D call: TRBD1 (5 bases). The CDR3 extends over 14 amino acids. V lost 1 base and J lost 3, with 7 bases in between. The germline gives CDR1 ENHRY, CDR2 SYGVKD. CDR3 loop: CAISEWGNGNTIYF. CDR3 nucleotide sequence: TGTGCCATCAGTGAGTGGGGGAATGGAAACACCATATATTTT.

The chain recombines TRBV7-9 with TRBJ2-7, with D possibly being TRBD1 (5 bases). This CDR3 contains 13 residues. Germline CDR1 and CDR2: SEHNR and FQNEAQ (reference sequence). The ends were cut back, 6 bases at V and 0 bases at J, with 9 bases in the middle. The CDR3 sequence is CASSSGHSYEQYF. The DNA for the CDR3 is TGTGCCAGCAGTTCCGGACACTCCTACGAGCAGTACTTC.

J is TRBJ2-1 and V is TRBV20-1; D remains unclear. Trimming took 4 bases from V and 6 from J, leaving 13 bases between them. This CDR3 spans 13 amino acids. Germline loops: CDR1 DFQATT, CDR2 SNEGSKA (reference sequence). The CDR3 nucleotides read TGCAGTGCTAAAGCCGCCCCGGGCAATGAGCAGTTCTTC. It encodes CSAKAAPGNEQFF.

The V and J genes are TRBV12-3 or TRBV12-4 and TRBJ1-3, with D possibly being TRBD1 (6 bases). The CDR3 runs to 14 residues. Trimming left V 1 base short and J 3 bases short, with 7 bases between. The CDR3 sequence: CASSLGTVGNTIYF. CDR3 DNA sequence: TGTGCCAGCAGTTTAGGGACAGTTGGAAACACCATATATTTT.

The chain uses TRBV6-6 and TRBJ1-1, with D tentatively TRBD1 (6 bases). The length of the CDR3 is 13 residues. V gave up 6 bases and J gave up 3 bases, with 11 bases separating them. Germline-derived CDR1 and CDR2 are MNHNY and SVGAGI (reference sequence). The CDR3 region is CASSGGGDTEAFF. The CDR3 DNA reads TGTGCCAGCAGCGGGGGGGGCGACACTGAAGCTTTCTTT.

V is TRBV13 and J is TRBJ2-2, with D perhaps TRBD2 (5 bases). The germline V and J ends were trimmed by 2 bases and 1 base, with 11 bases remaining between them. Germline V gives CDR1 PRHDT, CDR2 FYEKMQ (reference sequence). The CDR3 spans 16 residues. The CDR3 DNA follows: TGTGCCAGCAGCTTACCGAGGGAGCGGAACACCGGGGAGCTGTTTTTT. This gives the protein CASSLPRERNTGELFF.

The CDR3 DNA is TGCGCCAGCAGCTTGGCCCCCCCCCAACTGAACACTGAAGCTTTCTTT. Translation: CASSLAPPQLNTEAFF. V usage is TRBV5-1 and J usage is TRBJ1-1, with D uncertain. The CDR3 contains 16 residues. Germline V gene sequence: CDR1 SGHRS, CDR2 YFSETQ. Trimming removed 0 bases from V and 0 bases from J, with 12 bases in between.

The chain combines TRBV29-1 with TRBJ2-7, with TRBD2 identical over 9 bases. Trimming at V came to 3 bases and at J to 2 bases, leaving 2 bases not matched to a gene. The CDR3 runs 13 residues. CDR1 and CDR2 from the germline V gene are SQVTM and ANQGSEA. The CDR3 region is CSVETSGPYEQYF. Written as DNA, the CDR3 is TGCAGCGTTGAGACTAGCGGACCCTACGAGCAGTACTTC.

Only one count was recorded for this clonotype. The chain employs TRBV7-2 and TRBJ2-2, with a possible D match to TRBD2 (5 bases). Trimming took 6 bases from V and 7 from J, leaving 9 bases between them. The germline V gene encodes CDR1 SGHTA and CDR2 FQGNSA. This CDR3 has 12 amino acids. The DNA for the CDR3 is TGTGCCAGCAGATGGACTGGCGGGGAGCTGTTTTTT. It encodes CASRWTGGELFF.

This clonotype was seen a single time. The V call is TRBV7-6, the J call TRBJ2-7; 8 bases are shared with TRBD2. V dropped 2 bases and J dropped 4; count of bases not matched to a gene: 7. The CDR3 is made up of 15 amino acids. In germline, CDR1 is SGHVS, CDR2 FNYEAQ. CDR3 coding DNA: TGTGCCAGCAGCTTAAGCGCTAGCGGGTTATACGAGCAGTACTTC. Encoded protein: CASSLSASGLYEQYF.

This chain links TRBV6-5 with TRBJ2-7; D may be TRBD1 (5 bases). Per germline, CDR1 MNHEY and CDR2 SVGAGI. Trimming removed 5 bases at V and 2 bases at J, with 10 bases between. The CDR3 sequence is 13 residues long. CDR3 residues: CASSQTATYEQYF. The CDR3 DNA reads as TGTGCCAGCAGTCAGACAGCCACCTACGAGCAGTACTTC.

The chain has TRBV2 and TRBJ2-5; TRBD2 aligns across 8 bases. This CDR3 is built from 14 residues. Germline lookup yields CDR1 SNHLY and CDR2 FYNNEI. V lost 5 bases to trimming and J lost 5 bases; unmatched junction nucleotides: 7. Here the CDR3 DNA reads TGTGCCAGCAGTACTCTAGCGGGCTGGGAGACCCAGTACTTC. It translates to CASSTLAGWETQYF. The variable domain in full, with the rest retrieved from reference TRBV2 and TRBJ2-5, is EPEVTQTPSHQVTQMGQEVILRCVPISNHLYFYWYRQILGQKVEFLVSFYNNEISEKSEIFDDQFSVERPDGSNFTLKIRSTKLEDSAMYFCASSTLAGWETQYFGPGTRLLVL.

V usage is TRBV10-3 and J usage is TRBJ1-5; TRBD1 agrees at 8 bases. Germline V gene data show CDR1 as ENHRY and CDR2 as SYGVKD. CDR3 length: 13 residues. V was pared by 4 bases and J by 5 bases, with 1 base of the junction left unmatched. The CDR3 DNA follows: TGTGCCATCAGTGTGACAGGGGATCAGCCCCAGCATTTT. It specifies CAISVTGDQPQHF.

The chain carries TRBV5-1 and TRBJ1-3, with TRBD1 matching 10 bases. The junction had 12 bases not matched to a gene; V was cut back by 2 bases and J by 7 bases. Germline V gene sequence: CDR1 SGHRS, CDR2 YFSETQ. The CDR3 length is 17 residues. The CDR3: CASSFPRDRGIRNTIYF. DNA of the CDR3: TGCGCCAGCAGCTTCCCCCGGGACAGGGGCATTCGGAACACCATATATTTT.

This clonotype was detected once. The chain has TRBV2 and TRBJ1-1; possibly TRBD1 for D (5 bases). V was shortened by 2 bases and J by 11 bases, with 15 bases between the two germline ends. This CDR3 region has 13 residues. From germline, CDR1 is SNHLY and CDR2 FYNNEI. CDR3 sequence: CASSEIRGVGAFF. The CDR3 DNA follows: TGTGCCAGCAGTGAAATAAGGGGTGTGGGTGCTTTCTTT.

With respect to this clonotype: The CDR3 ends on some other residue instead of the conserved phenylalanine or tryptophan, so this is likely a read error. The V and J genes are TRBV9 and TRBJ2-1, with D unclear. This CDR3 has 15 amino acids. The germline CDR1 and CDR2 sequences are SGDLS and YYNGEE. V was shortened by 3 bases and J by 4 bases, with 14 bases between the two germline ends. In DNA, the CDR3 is TGTGCCAGCAGCGAAGACGCAGTATCTTACAATGAGCAGTTCCTC. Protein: CASSEDAVSYNEQFL.

This CDR3 is CASSPRGLQETQYF. The CDR3 DNA follows: TGTGCCAGCTCACCACGGGGCCTACAAGAGACCCAGTACTTC. The genes are TRBV18 and TRBJ2-5; D possibly corresponds to TRBD1 (5 bases). There are 14 residues in the CDR3. CDR1 KGHSH and CDR2 LQKENI come from the germline V gene. V lost 1 base to trimming and J lost 2 bases, with 8 bases between them.

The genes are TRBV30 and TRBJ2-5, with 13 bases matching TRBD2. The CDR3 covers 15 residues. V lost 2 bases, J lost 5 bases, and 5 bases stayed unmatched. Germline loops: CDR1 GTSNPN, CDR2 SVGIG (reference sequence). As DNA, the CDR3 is TGTGCCTGGAGTTTACTAGCGGGAGGGCCGGAGACCCAGTACTTC. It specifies CAWSLLAGGPETQYF.

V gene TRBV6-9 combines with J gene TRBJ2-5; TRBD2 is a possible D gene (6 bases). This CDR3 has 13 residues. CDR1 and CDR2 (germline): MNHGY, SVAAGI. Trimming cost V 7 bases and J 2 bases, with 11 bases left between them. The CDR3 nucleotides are TGTGCCAGCAAGGAGGGAACACAAGAGACCCAGTACTTC. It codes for CASKEGTQETQYF.

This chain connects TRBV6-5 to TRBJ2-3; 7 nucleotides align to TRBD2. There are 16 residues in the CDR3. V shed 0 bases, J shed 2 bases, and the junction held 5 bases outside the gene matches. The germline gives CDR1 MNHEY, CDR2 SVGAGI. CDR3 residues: CASSYSNGGNTDTQYF. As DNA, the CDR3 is TGTGCCAGCAGTTACTCGAACGGGGGGAACACAGATACGCAGTATTTT.

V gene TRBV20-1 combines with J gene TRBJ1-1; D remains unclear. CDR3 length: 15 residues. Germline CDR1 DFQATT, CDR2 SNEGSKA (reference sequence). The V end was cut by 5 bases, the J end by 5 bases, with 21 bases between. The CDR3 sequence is CSADLGSRVGTEAFF. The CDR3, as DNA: TGCAGTGCTGACCTGGGTAGTAGGGTTGGAACTGAAGCTTTCTTT.

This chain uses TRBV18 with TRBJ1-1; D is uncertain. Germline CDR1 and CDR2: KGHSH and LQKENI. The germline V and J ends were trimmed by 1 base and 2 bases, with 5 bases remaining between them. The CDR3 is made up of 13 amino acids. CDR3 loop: CASSPLFNTEAFF. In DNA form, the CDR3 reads TGTGCCAGCTCACCACTCTTCAACACTGAAGCTTTCTTT.

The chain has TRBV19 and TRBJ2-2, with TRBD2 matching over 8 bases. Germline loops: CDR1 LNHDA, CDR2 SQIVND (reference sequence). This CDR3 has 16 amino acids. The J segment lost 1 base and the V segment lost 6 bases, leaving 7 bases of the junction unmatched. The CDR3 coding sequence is TGTGCCAGTAGCTGGGCGGGGGGCCTGAACACCGGGGAGCTGTTTTTT. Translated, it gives CASSWAGGLNTGELFF.

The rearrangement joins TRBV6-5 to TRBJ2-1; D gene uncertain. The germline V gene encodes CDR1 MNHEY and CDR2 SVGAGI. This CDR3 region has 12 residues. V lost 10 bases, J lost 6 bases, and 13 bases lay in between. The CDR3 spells CATSPRGNEQFF. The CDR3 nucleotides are TGTGCCACCTCCCCGAGAGGCAATGAGCAGTTCTTC.

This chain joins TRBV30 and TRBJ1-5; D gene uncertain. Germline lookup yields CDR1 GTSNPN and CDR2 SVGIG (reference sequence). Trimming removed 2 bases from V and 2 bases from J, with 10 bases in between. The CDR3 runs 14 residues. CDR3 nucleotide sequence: TGTGCCTGGAGTTACTGGGGTGGCAATCAGCCCCAGCATTTT. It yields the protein CAWSYWGGNQPQHF.

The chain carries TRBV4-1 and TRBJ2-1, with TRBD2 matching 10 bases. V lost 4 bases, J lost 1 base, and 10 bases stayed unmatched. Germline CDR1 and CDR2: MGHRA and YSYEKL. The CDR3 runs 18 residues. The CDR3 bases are TGCGCCAGCAGCCGCCAAAGACTAGCGGGTTCTTCCTACAATGAGCAGTTCTTC. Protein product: CASSRQRLAGSSYNEQFF.